This TCR beta chain was retrieved from a study of T cell changes during pregnancy in multiple sclerosis. TCRdb keeps only in-frame clones here, not all; method: immunoSEQ multiplex PCR. The sample has 55,000 to 80,000 clones, almost 90% seen once. The sample holds a few counts of this clone. One end of the junction fails to match germline, which may point to a read error. This CDR3 contains 13 residues. Germline CDR1 is SSHAT and CDR2 is FNYEAQ (reference sequence). The receptor was derived from a female donor in good health, enrolled as a control in a pregnancy study. Sequencing used peripheral blood, obtained after pregnancy. The chain uses TRBV7-7 and TRBJ1-5, with unresolved D. CDR3 nucleotides: TGTGCTAGCAGCTTAGAAGGAGGGCAGCCCCAGCATTTT. Amino acid sequence: CASSLEGGQPQHF.